The 28 T cell receptor beta chains given below trace back to one sample, sequenced in a study of blood T cell repertoires in COVID-19. The repertoire was sequenced with immunoSEQ multiplex PCR; TCRdb's copy has only in-frame clones and lacks some. The sample includes around 200,000 clones, roughly 80% seen only once; the top ten take less than 20%. Sequences were obtained from peripheral blood. These receptors all stem from a woman aged 80 or older with active or convalescent COVID-19.

V usage is TRBV7-6 and J usage is TRBJ2-7; 9 positions match TRBD2. CDR1 is SGHVS and CDR2 is FNYEAQ in the germline V gene. V dropped 0 bases and J dropped 0; count of bases not matched to a gene: 3. The length of the CDR3 is 16 residues. Written as DNA, the CDR3 is TGTGCCAGCAGCTTAGCGGCGGGAGGGAGCTCCTACGAGCAGTACTTC. It encodes CASSLAAGGSSYEQYF.

Only a few counts were recorded for this clone. This chain joins TRBV7-2 and TRBJ2-1; 12 bases are shared with TRBD2. The length of the CDR3 is 16 residues. V lost 1 base to trimming and J lost 2 bases; unmatched junction nucleotides: 0. The germline V gene has CDR1 SGHTA and CDR2 FQGNSA. CDR3 DNA: TGTGCCAGCAGCTTAGGGACTAGCGGGACCTACAATGAGCAGTTCTTC. Residues: CASSLGTSGTYNEQFF.

The CDR3 DNA is TGCGCCAGCAGACGAACTAGCGGGAGGGTTGAGACCCAGTACTTC. It codes for CASRRTSGRVETQYF. This chain joins TRBV10-1 and TRBJ2-5; 13 bases fit TRBD2. This CDR3 has 15 amino acids. After removal of 6 bases from V and 5 bases from J, the junction contained 6 bases not matched to a gene. Looked up from germline, CDR1 is WNHNN and CDR2 is SYGVQD (reference sequence).

This clone has only one observation. V is TRBV15 and J is TRBJ2-3; TRBD1 matches 7 bases. V was pared by 5 bases and J by 2 bases, with 10 bases of the junction left unmatched. The germline V gene has CDR1 LNHNV and CDR2 YYDKDF (reference sequence). The CDR3 runs to 16 residues. The CDR3 loop reads CATSRRTGANTDTQYF. CDR3 coding DNA: TGTGCCACCAGCCGTCGGACAGGCGCTAACACAGATACGCAGTATTTT.

This chain joins TRBV5-4 and TRBJ1-2; 9 nucleotides match TRBD1. The CDR3 sequence is 14 residues long. Germline V gene lookup returns CDR1 SGHNT and CDR2 YYREEE (reference sequence). V was pared by 2 bases and J by 8 bases, with 7 bases of the junction left unmatched. The CDR3 sequence: CASSFLATGGGYTF. The CDR3 DNA is TGTGCCAGCAGCTTTTTGGCGACAGGGGGAGGCTACACCTTC.

This clone was seen a single time. V gene TRBV2 combines with J gene TRBJ1-4; unclear D gene. The CDR3 is made up of 12 amino acids. With 6 bases removed from V and 13 bases from J, the gap between germline ends came to 15 bases. From germline, CDR1 is SNHLY and CDR2 FYNNEI. CDR3 sequence reads: CASRAGGIGLFF. The DNA for the CDR3 is TGTGCCAGCAGGGCCGGAGGGATCGGACTGTTTTTT.

The V call is TRBV7-7, the J call TRBJ2-3; 9 nucleotides line up with TRBD1. Germline V gene lookup returns CDR1 SSHAT and CDR2 FNYEAQ (reference sequence). The CDR3 has 15 residues. The ends lost 3 bases at V and 3 bases at J; junction bases unmatched: 4. The CDR3, as DNA: TGTGCCAGCAGCTTGGGACAGGGCAGGACAGATACGCAGTATTTT. The encoded protein is CASSLGQGRTDTQYF.

The chain carries TRBV7-8 and TRBJ1-6; TRBD1 matches at 7 bases. Germline V lookup: CDR1 SGHVS, CDR2 FQNEAQ. The CDR3 covers 14 residues. With V trimmed by 4 bases and J by 7 bases, 4 bases remained unmatched. The CDR3 bases are TGTGCCAGCAGCTCCGGGACAGAAAATTCACCCCTCCACTTT. Translated: CASSSGTENSPLHF.

The sample holds a few counts of this clone. The chain recombines TRBV5-5 with TRBJ2-7, with 8 positions matching TRBD2. Per germline, CDR1 SGHKS and CDR2 YYEKEE (reference sequence). Trimming took 6 bases from V and 4 from J; bases not matched to a gene: 18. The CDR3 sequence is 17 residues long. The CDR3 loop is CASTNSPGLVFLYEQYF. The CDR3 nucleotides read TGTGCCAGCACTAATTCACCGGGACTAGTTTTTTTATACGAGCAGTACTTC.

The rearrangement joins TRBV20-1 to TRBJ2-2; 7 nucleotides agree with TRBD1. From germline, CDR1 is DFQATT and CDR2 SNEGSKA (reference sequence). This CDR3 comprises 14 residues. Unmatched junction bases numbered 5, after V lost 3 bases and J lost 4 bases. CDR3 loop: CSASLDRRTGELFF. The CDR3 DNA sequence: TGCAGTGCTAGTTTGGACAGGCGCACCGGGGAGCTGTTTTTT.

This clone was observed a single time. The rearrangement uses TRBV7-3 and TRBJ2-7; 7 bases are a match to TRBD1. The CDR3 runs to 16 residues. In germline, CDR1 is SGHTA, CDR2 FQGTGA. V trimming: 2 bases; J trimming: 5 bases; junction bases outside the gene matches: 12. This CDR3 reads CASSLERGPTSHEQYF. CDR3 in DNA: TGTGCCAGCAGCTTAGAAAGGGGGCCAACCAGCCACGAGCAGTACTTC.

The chain carries TRBV27 and TRBJ1-2, with a possible D match to TRBD1 (6 bases). Trimming left V 3 bases short and J 4 bases short, with 15 bases between. Germline V gene sequence: CDR1 MNHEY, CDR2 SMNVEV (reference sequence). There are 15 residues in the CDR3. CDR3 protein: CASSFGGARVYGYTF. CDR3 nucleotide sequence: TGTGCCAGCAGTTTTGGGGGGGCCCGAGTCTATGGCTACACCTTC.

This clone came up a few times. CDR3 in amino acids: CASSLANNEQFF. CDR3 bases: TGTGCCAGCAGCTTGGCCAACAATGAGCAGTTCTTC. V and J are TRBV5-4 and TRBJ2-1, with D unclear. The CDR3 runs to 12 residues. Germline V gene sequence: CDR1 SGHNT, CDR2 YYREEE (reference sequence). V was shortened by 0 bases and J by 5 bases, with 3 bases between the two germline ends.

This clone showed up just once. The chain combines TRBV4-2 with TRBJ2-1; 12 bases map to TRBD2. Germline CDR1 is LGHNA and CDR2 is YNFKEQ. This CDR3 has 20 residues. V shed 4 bases and J 0 bases; nucleotides not matched to a gene: 13. The CDR3 is CASSPSGTSGPLSSYNEQFF. The CDR3 DNA reads as TGTGCCAGCAGCCCCTCCGGGACTAGCGGGCCTTTAAGCTCCTACAATGAGCAGTTCTTC.

Here the CDR3 reads CASTDRGGSYNEQFF. CDR3 coding DNA: TGTGCCAGCACCGATCGGGGGGGCTCCTACAATGAGCAGTTCTTC. The chain joins TRBV6-5 to TRBJ2-1; TRBD2 matches 8 bases. The germline CDR1 and CDR2 sequences are MNHEY and SVGAGI. Trimming cost V 7 bases and J 0 bases; bases outside gene matches: 5. CDR3 length: 15 residues.

This chain uses TRBV27 with TRBJ2-5; TRBD2 aligns across 7 bases. J gave up 2 bases and V 6 bases, and 6 bases lay outside the gene matches. CDR3 length: 14 amino acids. Germline V gene lookup returns CDR1 MNHEY and CDR2 SMNVEV (reference sequence). The CDR3 coding sequence is TGTGCCAGCAGCCCGCGGGGGAAACAAGAGACCCAGTACTTC. This codes for CASSPRGKQETQYF.

The CDR3 reads CASSLVHLGGSWTYF. Written as DNA, the CDR3 is TGTGCCAGCAGTTTGGTCCATCTCGGGGGATCTTGGACGTACTTC. The chain uses TRBV28 and TRBJ2-7; TRBD2 might be the D (6 bases). Germline V gene lookup returns CDR1 MDHEN and CDR2 SYDVKM. The CDR3 is 15 residues long. V was cut by 3 bases and J by 12 bases, with 24 bases left in between. Variable domain in full (rest from reference TRBV28 and TRBJ2-7): DVKVTQSSRYLVKRTGEKVFLECVQDMDHENMFWYRQDPGLGLRLIYFSYDVKMKEKGDIPEGYSVSREKKERFSLILESASTNQTSMYLCASSLVHLGGSWTYFGPGTRLTVT.

The gene calls are TRBV7-9 and TRBJ1-2; D unclear. Germline lookup yields CDR1 SEHNR and CDR2 FQNEAQ (reference sequence). Trimming shortened V by 5 bases and J by 3 bases, and 16 bases separated the two germline ends. This CDR3 is built from 15 residues. The CDR3 here is CASSRHRGHYYGYTF. Here the CDR3 DNA reads TGTGCCAGCAGCCGACACCGAGGGCACTACTATGGCTACACCTTC.

The rearrangement uses TRBV25-1 and TRBJ2-5; D ambiguous. The CDR3 sequence is 14 residues long. Trimming pared 4 bases from V and 2 bases from J, leaving 11 bases between. Germline CDR1 and CDR2: MGHDK and SYGVNS. The CDR3 loop reads CASSVRQRQETQYF. For the CDR3, the DNA is TGTGCCAGCAGTGTTAGGCAGCGACAAGAGACCCAGTACTTC.

The chain joins TRBV6-2 or TRBV6-3 to TRBJ1-1; possibly TRBD1 for D (6 bases). Germline V gene lookup returns CDR1 MNHEY and CDR2 SVGEGT. V dropped 0 bases and J dropped 1 base, with 18 bases sitting between them. This CDR3 spans 18 amino acids. In DNA form, the CDR3 reads TGTGCCAGCAGTTACTCGCCCCGCGGGGGGGCTTGGAACACTGAAGCTTTCTTT. Residues: CASSYSPRGGAWNTEAFF.

V gene TRBV5-1 combines with J gene TRBJ2-5; a weak D match, TRBD2 (6 bases). CDR3 length: 15 residues. Germline loops: CDR1 SGHRS, CDR2 YFSETQ. The ends were cut back, 4 bases at V and 4 bases at J, with 17 bases in the middle. CDR3 residues: CASSPLGGEGETQYF. CDR3 in DNA: TGCGCCAGCAGCCCCCTGGGGGGAGAGGGAGAGACCCAGTACTTC. The full variable domain, completed using reference TRBV5-1 and TRBJ2-5, is KAGVTQTPRYLIKTRGQQVTLSCSPISGHRSVSWYQQTPGQGLQFLFEYFSETQRNKGNFPGRFSGRQFSNSRSEMNVSTLELGDSALYLCASSPLGGEGETQYFGPGTRLLVL.

The genes are TRBV7-2 and TRBJ1-5; tentatively, D is TRBD1 (5 bases). The CDR3 runs to 14 residues. Germline CDR1 is SGHTA and CDR2 is FQGNSA. Deletions cut 4 bases from V and 15 bases from J, with 22 bases between. For the CDR3, the DNA is TGTGCCAGCAGCTCACTTTTTGTCGAGGGACTTTTGCATTTT. Translated: CASSSLFVEGLLHF.

The CDR3 nucleotides read TGTGCCCATTCGGCGGCGGCTAATGAAAAACTGTTTTTT. This codes for CAHSAAANEKLFF. The rearrangement joins TRBV28 to TRBJ1-4; D is uncertain. With 11 bases removed from V and 3 bases from J, the gap between germline ends came to 13 bases. CDR1 is MDHEN, CDR2 SYDVKM, per germline. The CDR3 consists of 13 residues. The full variable domain, rest sourced from reference TRBV28 and TRBJ1-4, is DVKVTQSSRYLVKRTGEKVFLECVQDMDHENMFWYRQDPGLGLRLIYFSYDVKMKEKGDIPEGYSVSREKKERFSLILESASTNQTSMYLCAHSAAANEKLFFGSGTQLSVL.

Of note for this clone: Within the sample, other DNA sequences also encode this same CDR3. V is TRBV19 and J is TRBJ1-6, with a possible D match to TRBD1 (5 bases). Trimming left V 6 bases short and J 3 bases short, with 6 bases between. Germline assignment: CDR1 LNHDA and CDR2 SQIVND (reference sequence). CDR3 length: 13 amino acids. CDR3 sequence (DNA): TGTGCCAGTAGGGGACTCTATAATTCACCCCTCCACTTT. It translates to CASRGLYNSPLHF.

The chain links TRBV7-3 to TRBJ2-5; 9 nucleotides agree with TRBD2. The CDR3 sequence is 17 residues long. The germline V gene has CDR1 SGHTA and CDR2 FQGTGA. Trimming took 4 bases from V and 2 from J; bases not matched to a gene: 11. The DNA of the CDR3 is TGTGCCAGCAGCTCCCACACCTTAGCGGGGGTACAAGAGACCCAGTACTTC. It yields the protein CASSSHTLAGVQETQYF.

The CDR3 sequence is CASSRGTEKAFF. DNA for the CDR3: TGTGCCAGCAGTAGGGGAACAGAGAAAGCTTTCTTT. The chain recombines TRBV6-5 with TRBJ1-1; perhaps TRBD1 as D (5 bases). This CDR3 has 12 residues. Trimming removed 5 bases at V and 9 bases at J, with 13 bases between. The germline V gene encodes CDR1 MNHEY and CDR2 SVGAGI.

The rearrangement uses TRBV30 and TRBJ1-6; maybe TRBD1 (6 bases). V was shortened by 5 bases and J by 6 bases, with 14 bases between the two germline ends. Looked up from germline, CDR1 is GTSNPN and CDR2 is SVGIG (reference sequence). The CDR3 runs to 14 residues. The CDR3 DNA follows: TGTGCCTGGGGCCCCGGACAGATTAATTCACCCCTCCACTTT. Its protein is CAWGPGQINSPLHF.

The V gene is TRBV18, the J gene TRBJ2-1, with TRBD2 identical over 14 bases. The junction had 8 bases not matched to a gene; V was cut back by 4 bases and J by 9 bases. Germline V CDR1 and CDR2: KGHSH, LQKENI. This CDR3 region has 16 residues. Written as DNA, the CDR3 is TGTGCCAGCTCACAAGGACTAGCGGGAGGCGGTAGTGAGCAGTTCTTC. This translates into CASSQGLAGGGSEQFF.